This entry lists 18 T cell receptor beta chains sequenced from one sample in a study of human T cells and chemical hapten exposure. A single record per CDR3 protein comes from TCRdb applying MiXCR to the RACE reads. Of some 52,000 distinct CDR3 sequences listed, 11% are singletons. Noted time point: patch test 1, 2 weeks after DPC sensitization. Treatment reported: therapeutic diphenylcyclopropenone sensitization with weekly scalp DPC. The total RNA was obtained from whole blood that was not fractionated. Material: whole blood, obtained in connection with sensitization to the hapten diphenylcyclopropenone (DPC). The receptors here all came from a woman in her forties with alopecia areata. Some clones in this sample may be carry-over from other donors' samples.

This clonotype was seen ten or more times. The V gene is TRBV29-1, the J gene TRBJ2-7; 7 nucleotides line up with TRBD1. The CDR3 covers 13 residues. Germline-derived CDR1 and CDR2 are SQVTM and ANQGSEA. After removal of 7 bases from V and 3 bases from J, the junction contained 9 bases not matched to a gene. The CDR3 protein is CSAGNDRDYEQYF. In DNA form, the CDR3 reads TGCAGCGCCGGTAACGACAGGGACTACGAGCAGTACTTC.

Many counts were recorded for this clonotype. The chain couples TRBV18 to TRBJ2-7; weak D call: TRBD1 (5 bases). CDR1 KGHSH and CDR2 LQKENI come from the germline V gene. The CDR3 extends over 14 amino acids. Trimming pared 2 bases from V and 2 bases from J, leaving 10 bases between. The CDR3 here is CASSPDSVAYEQYF. In DNA, the CDR3 is TGTGCCAGCTCACCAGACAGCGTCGCCTACGAGCAGTACTTC.

This clonotype has a count of ten or more. The chain carries TRBV2 and TRBJ2-1; no clear D gene. Germline CDR1 and CDR2: SNHLY and FYNNEI. Trimming shortened V by 8 bases and J by 4 bases, and 6 bases separated the two germline ends. This CDR3 contains 11 residues. CDR3 DNA sequence: TGTGCCAGCGCCGTGTACAATGAGCAGTTCTTC. Its protein product is CASAVYNEQFF.

This clonotype appeared many times. The chain uses TRBV28 and TRBJ1-1, with no clear D. This CDR3 has 13 amino acids. V was clipped by 5 bases and J by 0 bases, with 7 bases between them. Germline CDR1 reads MDHEN; CDR2 reads SYDVKM. The CDR3 region has the DNA TGTGCCAGCAGTCCTCGGATGAACACTGAAGCTTTCTTT. Amino acid sequence: CASSPRMNTEAFF.

The chain carries TRBV6-1 and TRBJ1-5, with TRBD1 matching over 7 bases. Trimming removed 4 bases from V and 7 bases from J; junction bases left unmatched: 7. This CDR3 has 14 residues. The germline CDR1 and CDR2 sequences are MNHNS and SASEGT. CDR3 nucleotide sequence: TGTGCCAGCAGTGCAGCCCAGGGGGGCCAGCCCCAGCATTTT. It yields the protein CASSAAQGGQPQHF.

The chain links TRBV12-3 or TRBV12-4 to TRBJ2-5, with 8 bases that match TRBD1. The CDR3 is made up of 13 amino acids. J gave up 3 bases and V 7 bases, and 4 bases lay outside the gene matches. The CDR3 here is CASTPDREETQYF. The CDR3, as DNA: TGTGCCAGCACCCCGGACAGGGAAGAGACCCAGTACTTC.

This clonotype has at least ten counts. The V and J genes are TRBV9 and TRBJ1-2; D remains ambiguous. CDR1 is SGDLS, CDR2 YYNGEE, per germline. The CDR3 contains 13 residues. The V gene lost 0 bases and the J gene lost 3 bases, with 6 bases spanning the gap. CDR3 DNA: TGTGCCAGCAGCGTAGCACGAGACTATGGCTACACCTTC. Residues: CASSVARDYGYTF. Combining the CDR3 with reference TRBV9 and TRBJ1-2 gives the whole variable domain DSGVTQTPKHLITATGQRVTLRCSPRSGDLSVYWYQQSLDQGLQFLIQYYNGEERAKGNILERFSAQQFPDLHSELNLSSLELGDSALYFCASSVARDYGYTFGSGTRLTVV.

This clonotype was observed a few times. The rearrangement links TRBV6-2 or TRBV6-3 to TRBJ1-6; no clear D gene. The CDR3 is 14 amino acids. Trimming pared 0 bases from V and 9 bases from J, leaving 9 bases between. Germline CDR1 reads MNHEY; CDR2 reads SVGEGT. CDR3 coding DNA: TGTGCCAGCAGTTACTCGGCCAGGCCTTCACCCCTCCACTTT. Protein: CASSYSARPSPLHF.

V gene TRBV12-3 or TRBV12-4 combines with J gene TRBJ2-3, with TRBD2 matching 7 bases. The trim removed 3 bases at V and 3 bases at J, leaving 3 bases unmatched. The CDR3 is made up of 14 amino acids. The CDR3 DNA reads TGTGCCAGCAGTTTTAGCGGGCTTACAGATACGCAGTATTTT. Encoded protein: CASSFSGLTDTQYF.

This chain joins TRBV21-1 and TRBJ2-1. TRBV21-1 is given as a pseudogene. The length of the CDR3 is 15 residues. Written as DNA, the CDR3 is TGTGCCAGCAGCAAAGTTGGGGAACGAAACAATGAGCAGTTCTTC. It is translated as CASSKVGERNNEQFF.

This clonotype was counted ten times or more. V and J are TRBV3-1 and TRBJ1-1; D call uncertain. With 2 bases removed from V and 1 base from J, the gap between germline ends came to 2 bases. Germline-derived CDR1 and CDR2 are LGHDT and YNNKEL (reference sequence). The CDR3 contains 12 residues. CDR3 region: CASSQQNTEAFF. As DNA, the CDR3 is TGTGCCAGCAGCCAACAGAACACTGAAGCTTTCTTT. The full variable domain, with the rest looked up from reference TRBV3-1 and TRBJ1-1, is DTAVSQTPKYLVTQMGNDKSIKCEQNLGHDTMYWYKQDSKKFLKIMFSYNNKELIINETVPNRFSPKSPDKAHLNLHINSLELGDSAVYFCASSQQNTEAFFGQGTRLTVV.

This clonotype was seen ten or more times. The chain carries TRBV12-3 or TRBV12-4 and TRBJ2-2, with 7 bases that match TRBD1. The CDR3 has 15 residues. V shed 6 bases, J shed 6 bases, and the junction held 10 bases outside the gene matches. CDR3: CASSPVNRGAGELFF. CDR3 sequence (DNA): TGTGCCAGCAGCCCCGTAAACAGGGGCGCCGGGGAGCTGTTTTTT.

The chain recombines TRBV4-2 with TRBJ1-1, with 7 bases lining up with TRBD1. This CDR3 is built from 15 residues. Germline trimming cut 1 base from V and 3 bases from J; bases unmatched to any gene: 5. The V gene's germline CDR1 is LGHNA and CDR2 YNFKEQ. The CDR3 DNA reads as TGTGCCAGCAGCCAAGCCAGGGGGAGCGACACTGAAGCTTTCTTT. Its protein is CASSQARGSDTEAFF.

This chain uses TRBV5-1 with TRBJ2-1; 7 bases match TRBD2. Germline CDR1 and CDR2: SGHRS and YFSETQ. This CDR3 spans 17 amino acids. With 0 bases clipped from V and 8 bases from J, the junction kept 14 bases outside the gene matches. CDR3 nucleotides: TGCGCCAGCAGCTTGGCCTATATCGGGGGAGGGGAGGATGAGCAGTTCTTC. Translating gives CASSLAYIGGGEDEQFF.

This clonotype was found many times. V is TRBV7-6 and J is TRBJ2-5, with D possibly matching TRBD1 (5 bases). The CDR3 runs to 14 residues. Trimming removed 3 bases from V and 2 bases from J, with 10 bases in between. The germline V gene encodes CDR1 SGHVS and CDR2 FNYEAQ. The CDR3 loop reads CASSFQDNQETQYF. CDR3 DNA: TGTGCCAGCAGCTTTCAGGACAATCAAGAGACCCAGTACTTC.

In its sample, this clonotype was seen many times. The chain has TRBV19 and TRBJ1-5; TRBD1 aligns across 8 bases. Per germline, CDR1 LNHDA and CDR2 SQIVND (reference sequence). This CDR3 region has 15 residues. V shed 7 bases, J shed 6 bases, and the junction held 11 bases outside the gene matches. CDR3 DNA sequence: TGTGCCAGTACCCCCGGACAGGGAGGAATTCAGCCCCAGCATTTT. Protein sequence: CASTPGQGGIQPQHF.

The sample holds many counts of this clonotype. This rearrangement joins TRBV7-2 to TRBJ2-2, with D uncertain. Per germline, CDR1 SGHTA and CDR2 FQGNSA. V was cut by 1 base and J by 5 bases, with 5 bases left in between. CDR3 length: 13 residues. CDR3 in amino acids: CASSLGPTGELFF. CDR3 coding DNA: TGTGCCAGCAGCTTAGGACCGACCGGGGAGCTGTTTTTT.

This clonotype appeared a few times. This chain links TRBV19 with TRBJ2-7; TRBD2 is a possible D gene (5 bases). The CDR3 runs to 16 residues. Germline assignment: CDR1 LNHDA and CDR2 SQIVND (reference sequence). Between the trimmed V and J ends, which lost 4 bases and 1 base, there was a span of 17 bases. The CDR3 DNA reads as TGTGCCAGTAGTACTCTAGGCCACGAGGGTTCCTACGAGCAGTACTTC. It encodes CASSTLGHEGSYEQYF.